This T cell receptor beta chain was identified in a study of regulatory T cells in long-lasting Graves disease (dated by TCRdb to 2020 to 2022). Concerning the study at large: Antithyroid drugs had been taken for less than 3 months by newly diagnosed Graves' disease patients. Peripheral blood TCR sequencing and RNA sequencing compared persistent Graves' disease patients with newly diagnosed Graves' disease patients. The study took place in China and was registered as a clinical trial. A total of 33 samples were covered by TCR sequencing, comprising 13 persistent and about 20 newly diagnosed Graves' disease patients.

The time point label here, explained by the study, means: newly diagnosed GD, antithyroid drugs for less than 3 months. For both TCR sequencing and RNA sequencing, RNA was extracted from PBMCs using TRIzol. The diagnosis of Graves' disease was made according to American Thyroid Association guidelines. Patients were recruited from an endocrinology department in Xi'an, China. From each patient, approximately 10 milliliters of peripheral blood was collected into an EDTA anticoagulant tube. Ficoll Paque Plus density gradient separation was used to isolate PBMCs, and no further T cell sorting was done. RNA quality was checked with an Agilent 2100 Bioanalyzer and agarose gel, and concentration with a NanoDrop 2000. The method was multiplex PCR. TCRdb names Illumina HiSeq 4000 as the instrument used. To build TCR beta libraries, CDR3 regions were amplified by Arm-PCR using iRepertoire HTBI primers. Before sequencing, the PCR products underwent gel purification. In the authors' own workflow: Gene usage analysis of CDR3 amino acid clonotypes used the roughly 60 TRBV and around 13 TRBJ segments found across samples. COPE and FqMerger were used to merge filtered high-quality paired reads into contigs. Contigs were aligned with BLAST to IMGT TRBV, TRBD and TRBJ reference genes, and CDR3 was defined per IMGT. Clonotypes above 0.1% frequency were classified as highly expanded clones. Repertoire diversity was measured by Shannon entropy, and V-J evenness by the Gini coefficient. Public clonotypes were defined as clonotypes shared by more than one individual. In TCRdb, the public reads were trimmed at Q25 with fastp and aligned with MiXCR, with productive beta chains retained. Every CDR3 protein is listed once, alongside the most common genes and DNA of its rows. The V and J calls come from TCRdb's annotation, not from the publication. The sample table contains 400,000 to 550,000 distinct CDR3 sequences; only one count was recorded for around 15% of them. The ten largest clones capture approximately 11% of the sample.

At least ten counts were recorded for this clonotype. It has no known antigen specificity. No per-base quality is available; no much larger clone lies one base away. Overall study results and their limits: The study examined only peripheral blood because the primary lesion, thyroid tissue, could not be accessed. Persistent disease showed preferential use of TRBV28, TRBJ1-2 and TRBJ2-5, whereas newly diagnosed disease favored TRBV20-1 and TRBJ2-1. Sequencing and analysis were restricted to the TCR beta chain. As a limitation, the authors acknowledged that the small sample size may reduce accuracy. More public clonotypes were shared among persistent patients (over 2,500) than among newly diagnosed patients (more than 950). Compared with newly diagnosed patients, persistent Graves' disease patients had lower TCR Shannon entropy and fewer highly expanded clones, which suggests clonal expansion.

Taken from cysteine to phenylalanine, the CDR3 has 15 residues. Of all the DNA, just the CDR3 is kept, 45 bases in frame from base 1. CDR1 and CDR2 are read off the germline V gene as SGHAT and FQNNGV. The junction shows trimming of 7 bases on V and 3 bases on J, and the gene matches do not reach 11 bases of it. These sequences were also reported in another study, on T cells in Graves' hyperthyroidism and ophthalmopathy. Drawing on the second study: Graves' hyperthyroidism was defined as stable when no progression to ophthalmopathy occurred over 18 months of follow-up. Hyperthyroidism patients were aged 18 to 65 years and newly diagnosed, with disease duration of less than 2 months. Exclusion was applied to patients with uncontrolled infections, other autoimmune diseases, pregnancy or lactation. Diagnoses were based on clinical symptoms, serum thyroxine and TRAb, thyroid ultrasound and orbital computed tomography. The TCR CDR3 was subjected to a first round of RT-PCR using the HTBI primer set and the Qiagen OneStep RT-PCR kit. Most expanded thyroid clonotypes (frequency above 0.001) were also detected in blood, a finding suggesting that blood repertoires may reflect thyroid immune responses. In cross-validation, a model built on a 13 V-J signature told ophthalmopathy apart from stable hyperthyroidism with just under 90% sensitivity and about 81% specificity, and in testing the same model reached 80%/75%. In validation, the model predicted progression to ophthalmopathy with roughly 66% sensitivity and over 72% specificity, a median of around six months before onset. TCR V-J signatures able to tell the groups apart were searched for in a discovery cohort of some 97 patients, of whom more than 40 had Graves' ophthalmopathy and roughly 59 had stable Graves' hyperthyroidism. Prospective prediction of ophthalmopathy was tested in an independent validation cohort consisting of 18 hyperthyroidism patients and more than 15 patients who later progressed to ophthalmopathy. For training and testing, the approximately 92 patients in the discovery cohort were randomly divided in a 7:3 ratio. Thyroid tissue and blood T-cell repertoires from six Graves' hyperthyroidism patients were also compared in the study. After sampling, hyperthyroidism patients received methimazole starting at 30 mg daily, and ophthalmopathy patients received high-dose intravenous methylprednisolone. The libraries were constructed in a second round of multiplex PCR and then size-selected and purified. The libraries were sequenced on an Illumina HiSeq2000 using paired-end 100 bp reads. SOAPnuke was used to process the raw data, removing reads that contained adapters or uncalled bases, had a mean Phred below 15, or lacked an exact match to the constant primer or identifier. COPE v1.2.5 was used to merge the high-quality paired reads, and each unique nucleotide sequence was defined as a clonotype. Clonotypes were aligned to IMGT TRBV, TRBD and TRBJ reference segments using MiTCR v1.1. Only V-J combinations with frequency above 0.0001, covering about 99% of repertoires, were analysed. A TCS score was defined as the ratio of F50 (clonal expansion) to E x V (chaos), with BLOSUM62-based TCRdist applied between CDR3 peptides within each V-J. Welch's t-statistics and random forest reduced 500 to 650 V-J features to roughly 13, which were used in a naive Bayes classifier (R e1071). No statistical method was used to set the sample size in advance, and investigators knew the group allocation. TCR Vbeta CDR3 sequencing of 120 to 150 peripheral blood samples (fewer than 45 ophthalmopathy, 75 to 80 hyperthyroidism and around 17 progressor patients) is reported in the paper.

The receptor's source is a woman between 25 and 40 years old with Graves disease. Donor details come from another sample of the same person, matched by shared clones. The sample in question was peripheral blood mononuclear cells (PBMCs), obtained at new diagnosis, from a patient treated with antithyroid drugs. The sequence is built from TRBV11-2 and TRBJ2-5, with 7 bases aligning to TRBD1. The CDR3 is CASTPLRDSKETQYF. The nucleotide sequence reads as follows: TGTGCCAGCACCCCCCTCCGGGACAGCAAAGAGACCCAGTACTTC.